Described below is a single T cell receptor beta chain sequence and its context. There is no known antigen for this receptor. One base away there is no much larger clone; base qualities are not given. On a MiSeq, deep resolution sequencing aimed for a depth between 1 in 1 million and 1 in 200,000 T cells, with each clonotype covered about 9.9x on average. TCR beta libraries were generated with the immunoSEQ hsTCRB Kit. From the authors' description of their analysis: The data were analyzed with ImmunoSEQ Analyzer and ImmunoSEQ Data Assistant, and V, D and J gene assignments followed IMGT definitions. Clonality, which ranges from 0 to 1, was calculated as one minus the normalized Shannon entropy of productive rearrangement frequencies. Only overrepresented clonotypes making up at least 0.05% of the repertoire of each patient were included in the public clonotype analysis. About a dozen age-matched healthy donor repertoires from immuneACCESS served as clonality controls. As stored in TCRdb, this immuneACCESS dataset retains in-frame rearrangements with V and J assigned. A fraction of the clones does not appear; measured against another copy, unresolved V genes explain less than half of the discrepancy, and the remainder lacks a known reason. V and J calls and clone size follow that table, whereas D and trimming were derived from the DNA. Recorded for this sample are approximately 91,000 clones; roughly 83% of them occurred a single time. Together, the top ten hold roughly 4.8% of the sample.

The time point label corresponds to: eleven to twelve months on ibrutinib. For TCR beta library preparation, roughly 2 micrograms of genomic DNA were isolated from cryopreserved PBMCs. Longitudinal blood samples from CLL patients on ibrutinib monotherapy underwent high-throughput TCR beta sequencing. The patients took part in an open-label, single-center phase 2 trial of ibrutinib monotherapy. There are 15 amino acids in the CDR3, from cysteine to phenylalanine inclusive. The kept DNA is CDR3 alone, 45 bases in frame from the first base. V is shortened by 5 bases, J by 1 base, and the region joining them spans 14 bases. From a lookup of the germline V gene, CDR1 and CDR2 are SGHTA and FQGTGA. The sample is drawn from a study of cytotoxic CD8 clonotypes in ibrutinib-treated CLL (dated by TCRdb to the early 2020s). About the investigation overall: The cohort was composed of about 10 relapsed/refractory and around 15 treatment-naive patients; IGHV unmutated status was identified in roughly 17 patients. Of the roughly 90 people in the trial, 25 to 30 had longitudinal samples available. Responses were partial in around 25 patients and complete in 2; after median approximately 69 months follow-up, roughly 14 stayed in remission and about twelve progressed. On average, each sample had some 250,000 productive templates and more than 75,000 productive rearrangements. Cryopreserved peripheral blood mononuclear cells were collected before treatment, at response, and at either disease progression or sustained remission. Patients were still on ibrutinib when every remission and progressive disease sample was collected. Samples at response were collected after a median of around twelve months of treatment, with a range of about 6 to 36 months. What the authors observed across the whole study: Sustained-remission and progressing patients did not have matched sampling times, and lymph node repertoires were not examined. Public clonotypes were rare and either contracted or stayed stable during treatment, and the rise in clonality at ibrutinib response reflected the expansion of private clonotypes. An increase in clonality was observed at ibrutinib response, with clonality remaining stable during sustained remission and falling back toward baseline at progression. Baseline clonality exceeded that of age-matched healthy donors and correlated strongly with circulating CD8+ T-cell counts.

This clonotype was obtained from a human donor with chronic lymphocytic leukemia. The source material was PBMCs, sampled after 12 months of ibrutinib treatment. The sequence links TRBV7-3 to TRBJ1-1; possibly the D gene is TRBD1, per 5 matching bases. DNA sequence: TGTGCCAGCAGCCCGTGGGGCAGCGAGAACACTGAAGCTTTCTTT. Protein translation: CASSPWGSENTEAFF.